The rows below give T cell receptor beta chains drawn from one sample of a study of T cell changes during pregnancy in multiple sclerosis. The protocol was immunoSEQ multiplex PCR, while the TCRdb copy is restricted to in-frame clones and leaves out a portion. The sample has 60,000 or so clones, about 88% seen once; the top ten hold about 2.5%. The starting material was peripheral blood, obtained in the first trimester of pregnancy. These receptor sequences come from a female donor with multiple sclerosis, enrolled in a pregnancy study. Both conserved end residues are part of each CDR3.

TRBV18	TRBJ2-1	CASSSHSGSGNEQFF
TRBV7-9	TRBJ1-6	CASSPPVNSPLHF
TRBV19	TRBJ1-1	CASIVRNTEAFF
TRBV7-9	TRBJ2-1	CASSLGAHNEQFF
TRBV5-8	TRBJ2-1	CASSWVRSRYNEQFF
TRBV29-1	TRBJ2-4	CSVGEPGQKNIQYF
TRBV6-1	TRBJ2-5	CASSELASTRETQYF
TRBV19	TRBJ2-1	CASSWPGLAGGYNEQFF
TRBV19	TRBJ2-3	CASSRGQETDTQYF
TRBV5-1	TRBJ1-2	CASSPTGNLYGYTF
TRBV7-9	TRBJ2-1	CASSHLAGNQNEQFF
TRBV9	TRBJ1-2	CASSDIGANYGYTF
TRBV30	TRBJ2-3	CAWKGISSTDTQYF
TRBV7-2	TRBJ1-2	CASSLEGANYGYTF
TRBV27	TRBJ2-1	CASSLTGAGLGEQFF
TRBV29-1	TRBJ2-7	CSVEDRGETYEQYF
TRBV7-9	TRBJ2-7	CASVGTGPHEQYF
TRBV7-2	TRBJ1-1	CASSKTLNTEAFF
TRBV10-3	TRBJ2-5	CAIRRGTQETQYF
TRBV29-1	TRBJ2-2	CSGATGYTGELFF
TRBV7-2	TRBJ2-7	CASSFRRGDGAYEQYF
TRBV29-1	TRBJ2-5	CSVVGGAETQYF
TRBV10-3	TRBJ1-2	CAISEGLANYGYTF
TRBV7-8	TRBJ2-3	CASTQTTDTQYF
TRBV19	TRBJ1-6	CASSTYNSPLHF
TRBV10-3	TRBJ2-7	CAISVPFSSGRSSYEQYF
TRBV4-1	TRBJ2-7	CASSQEPGGSYEQYF
TRBV6-1	TRBJ2-3	CASRGLAASTDTQYF
TRBV7-7	TRBJ2-1	CASSGLAGGPGEQFF
TRBV7-9	TRBJ2-5	CASSGRGLGETQYF
TRBV18	TRBJ1-1	CASSSSTVNTEAFF
TRBV7-2	TRBJ1-5	CASSFRQGSNQPQHF
TRBV10-3	TRBJ1-5	CAIRGPGSQPQHF
TRBV12-2	TRBJ2-7	CASRLRPHFDSFLYEQYF